This T cell receptor beta chain was obtained from a study of T cell changes during pregnancy in multiple sclerosis. Repertoires were generated with immunoSEQ multiplex PCR, while TCRdb's copy carries only in-frame clones and drops some. Altogether 40,000 to 45,000 clones are present, 85% to 95% being singletons, with the ten largest covering 1.3%. Germline V lookup: CDR1 KGHSH, CDR2 LQKENI. There are 15 residues in the CDR3. The V segment lost 0 bases and the J segment 7 bases; nucleotides outside the gene matches: 3. The specimen sequenced was peripheral blood. The V call is TRBV18, the J call TRBJ2-1; TRBD2 matches at 10 bases. The sequence derives from a female donor with multiple sclerosis, enrolled in a pregnancy study. CDR3 sequence reads: CASSPPGLAANEQFF. CDR3 sequence (DNA): TGTGCCAGCTCACCACCCGGACTAGCGGCGAATGAGCAGTTCTTC.